This TCR beta chain comes out of a study of shared clonotypes between healthy human individuals. In the original analysis: With immunoSEQ giving junction-only sequences and no quality scores, filtering differed. Assay: immunoSEQ multiplex PCR; the TCRdb copy retains only in-frame clones and omits some. That table is the source of V, J and clone size, and D and trimming were worked out from the DNA. Found here are around 2.5 million clones, 80% to 95% of them singletons; the top ten hold about 0.39%. The study's findings and limits: Naive CD4 clonotypes overlapped across several donors at around 5%. There were few donors, and this limited the genetic and exposure-history diversity represented.

The length of the CDR3 is 14 residues. Germline CDR1 reads SGDLS; CDR2 reads YYNGEE. The V end lost 4 bases, the J end lost 3 bases, and 11 bases lay between the germline ends. Concerning this clone itself: Its specificity is unknown. Other DNA sequences in this sample translate to the same CDR3.

This TCR was sampled from a man aged 18 to 29 in good health. Some clones in this sample may be carry-over from other donors' samples. This chain uses TRBV9 with TRBJ1-5; tentative D call: TRBD1 (6 bases). The source material was naive CD4+ T cells from PBMCs. Sample subset: CD45RA+ positively selected. CDR3 DNA sequence: TGTGCCAGCAGCTCTGGACAGCCCAATCAGCCCCAGCATTTT. This translates into CASSSGQPNQPQHF.